What follows are 5 T cell receptor beta chains derived from one specimen sequenced in a study of CD8 T cells in Susac syndrome. An amount of RNA that ranged from roughly 0.45 to 1 ug was reverse transcribed with random hexamers. TCRdb re-called the immunoSEQ multiplex PCR reads with MiXCR, one entry per CDR3 protein. The profile shows 150,000 to 200,000 distinct CDR3 sequences, 94% of them singletons. The sequencing sample was made of CD4+ T cells from PBMCs. Every receptor here comes from a human donor with multiple sclerosis.

This rearrangement joins TRBV3-1 to TRBJ1-2; TRBD1 might be the D (6 bases). The CDR3 consists of 14 residues. Germline CDR1 is LGHDT and CDR2 is YNNKEL (reference sequence). V was cut by 2 bases and J by 7 bases, with 14 bases left in between. The CDR3 DNA sequence: TGTGCCAGCAGCCAATTCGGACAGCAAGGTGGCTACACCTTC. Its protein is CASSQFGQQGGYTF. The whole variable domain, filled in from reference TRBV3-1 and TRBJ1-2, reads DTAVSQTPKYLVTQMGNDKSIKCEQNLGHDTMYWYKQDSKKFLKIMFSYNNKELIINETVPNRFSPKSPDKAHLNLHINSLELGDSAVYFCASSQFGQQGGYTFGSGTRLTVV.

CDR3 nucleotide sequence: TGTGCCAGCAGTGAATGGGAGGACAATGAGCAGTTCTTC. This translates into CASSEWEDNEQFF. The chain recombines TRBV2 with TRBJ2-1; the D gene is possibly TRBD2 (6 bases). CDR1 is SNHLY, CDR2 FYNNEI, per germline. This CDR3 contains 13 residues. V lost 2 bases and J lost 5, with 7 bases in between.

V gene TRBV5-1 combines with J gene TRBJ2-7; 8 bases are a match to TRBD1. Germline CDR1 reads SGHRS; CDR2 reads YFSETQ. CDR3 size: 16 residues. V trimming: 4 bases; J trimming: 3 bases; junction bases outside the gene matches: 12. The CDR3 reads CASSLAGGQGSYEQYF. DNA for the CDR3: TGCGCCAGCAGCCTCGCGGGCGGACAGGGAAGCTACGAGCAGTACTTC.

The genes are TRBV18 and TRBJ1-1, with D hard to call. Germline lookup yields CDR1 KGHSH and CDR2 LQKENI. CDR3 size: 15 residues. V was trimmed by 2 bases and J by 0 bases, leaving 10 bases between them. CDR3 coding DNA: TGTGCCAGCTCACCATCCCCGGCCATGAACACTGAAGCTTTCTTT. This codes for CASSPSPAMNTEAFF.

This chain joins TRBV6-4 and TRBJ1-2; D is uncertain. CDR1 is MRHNA and CDR2 is SNTAGT in the germline V gene. The V end lost 0 bases, the J end lost 2 bases, and 10 bases lay between the germline ends. This CDR3 comprises 15 residues. DNA for the CDR3: TGTGCCAGCAGTGACTCTAGAAGGATAAACTATGGCTACACCTTC. Its translation is CASSDSRRINYGYTF.